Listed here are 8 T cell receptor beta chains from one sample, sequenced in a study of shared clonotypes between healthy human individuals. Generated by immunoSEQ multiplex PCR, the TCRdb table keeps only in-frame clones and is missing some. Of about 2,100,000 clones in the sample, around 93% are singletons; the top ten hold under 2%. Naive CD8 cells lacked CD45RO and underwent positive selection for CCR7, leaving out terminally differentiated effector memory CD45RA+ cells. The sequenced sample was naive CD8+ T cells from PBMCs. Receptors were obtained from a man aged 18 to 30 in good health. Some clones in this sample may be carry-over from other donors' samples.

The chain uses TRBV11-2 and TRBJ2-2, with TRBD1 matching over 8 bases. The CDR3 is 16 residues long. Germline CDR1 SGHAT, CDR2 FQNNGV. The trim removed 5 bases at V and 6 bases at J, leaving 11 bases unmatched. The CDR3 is CASSPRTGWRAGELFF. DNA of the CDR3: TGTGCCAGCAGCCCCCGGACAGGGTGGAGGGCCGGGGAGCTGTTTTTT.

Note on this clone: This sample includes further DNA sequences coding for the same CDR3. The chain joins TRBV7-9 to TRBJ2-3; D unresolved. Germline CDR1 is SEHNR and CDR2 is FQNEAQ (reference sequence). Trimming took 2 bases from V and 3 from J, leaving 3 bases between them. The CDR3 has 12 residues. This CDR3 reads CASSLLTDTQYF. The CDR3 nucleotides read TGTGCCAGCAGCTTACTAACAGATACGCAGTATTTT.

This chain's CDR3 is CASSEDSVGPYEQFF. CDR3 bases: TGTGCCAGCAGTGAGGACTCGGTCGGGCCCTATGAGCAGTTCTTC. The chain employs TRBV5-6 and TRBJ2-1; D perhaps matches TRBD2 (5 bases). From germline, CDR1 is SGHDT and CDR2 YYEEEE. V lost 5 bases, J lost 8 bases, and 20 bases lay in between. The CDR3 totals 15 residues.

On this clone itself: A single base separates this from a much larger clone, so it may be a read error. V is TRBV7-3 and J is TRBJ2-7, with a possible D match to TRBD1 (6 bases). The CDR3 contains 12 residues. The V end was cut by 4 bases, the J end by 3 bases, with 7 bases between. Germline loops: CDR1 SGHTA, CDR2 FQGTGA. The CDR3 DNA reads TGTGCCAGCAGCTCAGGGGTCTACGAGCAGTACTTC. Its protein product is CASSSGVYEQYF.

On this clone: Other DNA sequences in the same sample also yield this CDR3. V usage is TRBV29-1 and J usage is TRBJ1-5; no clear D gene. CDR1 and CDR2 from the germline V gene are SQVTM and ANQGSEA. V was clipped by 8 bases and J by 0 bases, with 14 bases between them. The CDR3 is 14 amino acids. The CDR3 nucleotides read TGCAGCCCCCGTGTCAGCCCTAGCAATCAGCCCCAGCATTTT. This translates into CSPRVSPSNQPQHF.

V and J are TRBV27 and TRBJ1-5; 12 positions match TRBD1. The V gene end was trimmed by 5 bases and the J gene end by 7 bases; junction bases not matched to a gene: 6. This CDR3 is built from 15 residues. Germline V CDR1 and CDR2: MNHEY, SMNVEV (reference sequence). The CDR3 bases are TGTGCCAGCAGTACCGGGACAGGGGGCGAACAGCCCCAGCATTTT. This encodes CASSTGTGGEQPQHF.

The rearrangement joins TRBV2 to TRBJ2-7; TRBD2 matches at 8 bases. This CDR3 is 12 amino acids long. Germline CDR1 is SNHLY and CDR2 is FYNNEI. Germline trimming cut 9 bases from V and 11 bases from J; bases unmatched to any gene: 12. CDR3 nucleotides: TGTGCCAGACAGGGAAGCGGGAGTAAAAAGTACTTC. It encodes CARQGSGSKKYF.

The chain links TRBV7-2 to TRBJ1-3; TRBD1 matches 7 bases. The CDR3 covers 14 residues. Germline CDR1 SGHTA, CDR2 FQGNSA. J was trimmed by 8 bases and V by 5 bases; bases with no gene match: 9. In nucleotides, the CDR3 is TGTGCCAGCAGCCCGCGACAGGGTTTGGACACCATATATTTT. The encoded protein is CASSPRQGLDTIYF.